These 23 T cell receptor beta chains share one sample of origin, sequenced in a study of shared clonotypes between healthy human individuals. Method: immunoSEQ multiplex PCR; TCRdb's copy keeps in-frame clones and lacks some. The table includes about 1 million clones, more than 60% detected once. The material sequenced was memory CD4+ T cells sorted from blood. Subset indicated: CD45RA-negative fraction. The receptors stem from a young man in good health.

CDR3 in amino acids: CASSYLGQGDGYTF. The CDR3 DNA sequence: TGTGCCAGCAGTTACCTCGGACAGGGGGATGGCTACACCTTC. V gene TRBV6-5 combines with J gene TRBJ1-2, with 10 bases matching TRBD1. Germline V gene data show CDR1 as MNHEY and CDR2 as SVGAGI. Unmatched junction bases numbered 3, after V lost 2 bases and J lost 6 bases. The CDR3 extends over 14 amino acids.

The V call is TRBV4-1, the J call TRBJ2-5, with D perhaps matching TRBD1 (6 bases). The CDR3 has 15 residues. V shed 5 bases and J shed 5 bases, with 18 bases lying between them. From germline, CDR1 is MGHRA and CDR2 YSYEKL. As DNA, the CDR3 is TGCGCCAGCAGCGAACACAGGGCTCAGGGGGAGACCCAGTACTTC. This sequence encodes CASSEHRAQGETQYF.

This clone was seen once. The V call is TRBV28, the J call TRBJ2-3; D possibly corresponds to TRBD1 (6 bases). From germline, CDR1 is MDHEN and CDR2 SYDVKM. Trimming took 3 bases from V and 7 from J, leaving 14 bases between them. The CDR3 is 14 amino acids. CDR3 sequence: CASSLAGVRHTQYF. The CDR3 DNA reads TGTGCCAGCAGTTTGGCAGGGGTTAGGCATACGCAGTATTTT.

This clone has more than one count but fewer than ten. The rearrangement uses TRBV18 and TRBJ1-3, with 9 bases matching TRBD1. This CDR3 is 15 amino acids long. Germline lookup yields CDR1 KGHSH and CDR2 LQKENI. The junction had 3 bases not matched to a gene; V was cut back by 3 bases and J by 3 bases. The DNA for the CDR3 is TGTGCCAGCTCACCCGGACAGGGGATTGGAAACACCATATATTTT. Protein sequence: CASSPGQGIGNTIYF.

The rearrangement links TRBV19 to TRBJ1-1; D gene unclear. The CDR3 length is 13 residues. Germline assignment: CDR1 LNHDA and CDR2 SQIVND (reference sequence). V lost 6 bases and J lost 1, with 9 bases in between. In DNA, the CDR3 is TGTGCCAGTAGCTCTCGGGAGAACACTGAAGCTTTCTTT. Its translation: CASSSRENTEAFF.

The chain combines TRBV18 with TRBJ2-2; no clear D. The CDR3 is 15 amino acids. The V and J ends lost 6 bases and 2 bases respectively, with 13 bases between them. Per the germline V gene, CDR1 is KGHSH and CDR2 is LQKENI. CDR3 sequence: CASSPTPTNTGELFF. In DNA form, the CDR3 reads TGTGCCAGCTCCCCTACTCCTACTAACACCGGGGAGCTGTTTTTT.

In this sample, this clone turned up once. The chain uses TRBV18 and TRBJ1-1, with a tentative D call TRBD1 (5 bases). This CDR3 comprises 16 residues. Germline CDR1 is KGHSH and CDR2 is LQKENI. V lost 3 bases and J lost 0, with 14 bases in between. The CDR3 sequence is CASSPSQGNLNTEAFF. In nucleotides, the CDR3 is TGTGCCAGCTCACCGTCGCAGGGAAACTTGAACACTGAAGCTTTCTTT. Combining the CDR3 with reference TRBV18 and TRBJ1-1 gives the whole variable domain NAGVMQNPRHLVRRRGQEARLRCSPMKGHSHVYWYRQLPEEGLKFMVYLQKENIIDESGMPKERFSAEFPKEGPSILRIQQVVRGDSAAYFCASSPSQGNLNTEAFFGQGTRLTVV.

J is TRBJ2-7 and V is TRBV28; 9 bases map to TRBD1. V shed 5 bases, J shed 5 bases, and the junction held 10 bases outside the gene matches. The germline gives CDR1 MDHEN, CDR2 SYDVKM. This CDR3 spans 15 amino acids. The CDR3 reads CASSPTGTGYNEQYF. CDR3 nucleotide sequence: TGTGCCAGCAGTCCCACCGGGACAGGGTATAACGAGCAGTACTTC.

This clone has a handful of counts. This rearrangement joins TRBV6-1 to TRBJ2-3; 7 bases are a match to TRBD2. V was clipped by 7 bases and J by 0 bases; unmatched bases: 4. Germline V gives CDR1 MNHNS, CDR2 SASEGT. The CDR3 is 14 amino acids. CDR3 sequence (DNA): TGTGCCAGCAAAGCGGGACCAAGCACAGATACGCAGTATTTT. Its protein is CASKAGPSTDTQYF.

The genes are TRBV10-3 and TRBJ2-1; TRBD2 agrees at 7 bases. Germline V gives CDR1 ENHRY, CDR2 SYGVKD. The V and J ends lost 8 bases and 0 bases, in that order; junction bases with no gene match: 7. This CDR3 has 15 amino acids. For the CDR3, the DNA is TGTGCCATCCAGGGTGGCGGGGGCTCCTACAATGAGCAGTTCTTC. As protein: CAIQGGGGSYNEQFF.

This clone was seen just once. V and J are TRBV6-4 and TRBJ2-7; 12 bases align to TRBD2. This CDR3 has 17 residues. CDR1 is MRHNA and CDR2 is SNTAGT in the germline V gene. The V gene end was trimmed by 5 bases and the J gene end by 4 bases; junction bases not matched to a gene: 12. In nucleotides, the CDR3 is TGTGCCAGCAGTCTAGCGGGAGGGCGACTCTTTGAGTACGAGCAGTACTTC. Translation: CASSLAGGRLFEYEQYF.

The J gene is TRBJ2-7, the V gene TRBV18; D is ambiguous. The CDR3 is 13 residues long. Trimming cost V 6 bases and J 2 bases, with 11 bases left between them. CDR1 and CDR2 (germline): KGHSH, LQKENI. DNA for the CDR3: TGTGCCAGCTCCGGAGTAATAACCTACGAGCAGTACTTC. It translates to CASSGVITYEQYF.

The chain recombines TRBV10-3 with TRBJ2-5; D is uncertain. This CDR3 is built from 14 residues. Trimming stripped 0 bases from V and 1 base from J, with 6 bases between. Germline V CDR1 and CDR2: ENHRY, SYGVKD. The CDR3 sequence: CAISESPAQETQYF. The CDR3, as DNA: TGTGCCATCAGTGAGTCTCCAGCCCAAGAGACCCAGTACTTC.

CDR3 sequence (DNA): TGTGGGACATTAAGGCCGCGTCAAGGCTACACCTTC. Residues: CGTLRPRQGYTF. V is TRBV30 and J is TRBJ1-2; weak D call: TRBD1 (5 bases). The CDR3 consists of 12 residues. Germline lookup yields CDR1 GTSNPN and CDR2 SVGIG (reference sequence).

J is TRBJ1-6 and V is TRBV6-1; no reliable D call. V shed 5 bases and J shed 10 bases, with 12 bases lying between them. The CDR3 has 13 residues. Germline-derived CDR1 and CDR2 are MNHNS and SASEGT. The CDR3 loop reads CASSSEASSPLHF. The CDR3 nucleotides are TGTGCCAGCAGTTCGGAAGCTTCCTCACCCCTCCACTTT.

The chain's CDR3 is CAWSVRRGKGTEAFF. The CDR3, as DNA: TGTGCCTGGAGTGTACGGAGGGGCAAGGGCACTGAAGCTTTCTTT. This chain joins TRBV30 and TRBJ1-1; tentative D call: TRBD1 (5 bases). The CDR3 is 15 amino acids. Germline V gene sequence: CDR1 GTSNPN, CDR2 SVGIG (reference sequence). Deletions cut 0 bases from V and 4 bases from J, with 15 bases between.

V is TRBV6-1 and J is TRBJ1-3, with D possibly being TRBD1 (5 bases). Germline V gene sequence: CDR1 MNHNS, CDR2 SASEGT. Trimming took off 0 bases at V and 5 bases at J, with 11 bases between the two ends. The CDR3 length is 15 residues. CDR3 region: CASSEAFRVRNTIYF. CDR3 sequence (DNA): TGTGCCAGCAGTGAAGCATTCAGGGTGAGAAACACCATATATTTT.

The chain links TRBV5-4 to TRBJ2-2, with 7 bases fitting TRBD1. Trimming at V came to 1 base and at J to 4 bases, leaving 4 bases not matched to a gene. CDR1 is SGHNT, CDR2 YYREEE, per germline (reference sequence). This CDR3 has 15 amino acids. CDR3 protein: CASSLRSGGTGELFF. Here the CDR3 DNA reads TGTGCCAGCAGCTTGAGGTCAGGGGGCACCGGGGAGCTGTTTTTT.

As regards this clone: The sample contains more than one DNA sequence encoding this CDR3. This chain uses TRBV30 with TRBJ1-5; 10 bases line up with TRBD1. V shed 1 base, J shed 2 bases, and the junction held 2 bases outside the gene matches. This CDR3 comprises 15 residues. Germline lookup yields CDR1 GTSNPN and CDR2 SVGIG (reference sequence). The CDR3 sequence is CAWSAGTGGNQPQHF. CDR3 DNA: TGTGCCTGGAGTGCCGGGACAGGGGGCAATCAGCCCCAGCATTTT.

The CDR3 DNA sequence: TGCGCCAGTAGCGGATACTACGAGCAGTACTTC. Amino acid sequence: CASSGYYEQYF. The V and J genes are TRBV5-1 and TRBJ2-7, with D maybe TRBD2 (6 bases). The CDR3 extends over 11 amino acids. Trimming removed 8 bases at V and 3 bases at J, with 9 bases between. Germline CDR1 reads SGHRS; CDR2 reads YFSETQ. The full variable domain, completed using reference TRBV5-1 and TRBJ2-7, is KAGVTQTPRYLIKTRGQQVTLSCSPISGHRSVSWYQQTPGQGLQFLFEYFSETQRNKGNFPGRFSGRQFSNSRSEMNVSTLELGDSALYLCASSGYYEQYFGPGTRLTVT.

V gene TRBV28 combines with J gene TRBJ1-1; tentative D call: TRBD1 (6 bases). Trimming took 6 bases from V and 1 from J, leaving 15 bases between them. The CDR3 consists of 15 residues. Germline V lookup: CDR1 MDHEN, CDR2 SYDVKM. The CDR3 protein is CASRVAGTSNTEAFF. CDR3 DNA: TGTGCCAGCAGGGTGGCCGGGACATCGAACACTGAAGCTTTCTTT.

This chain links TRBV6-5 with TRBJ1-3; D is ambiguous. The V end lost 5 bases, the J end lost 3 bases, and 14 bases lay between the germline ends. Germline V gene lookup returns CDR1 MNHEY and CDR2 SVGAGI. The CDR3 covers 15 residues. This chain's CDR3 is CASSQRAGGGNTIYF. Here the CDR3 DNA reads TGTGCCAGCAGTCAAAGGGCCGGCGGTGGAAACACCATATATTTT.

This clone was seen a few times. The CDR3 sequence is CSGGAVNTQYF. In nucleotides, the CDR3 is TGCAGTGGGGGGGCGGTAAATACGCAGTATTTT. The rearrangement uses TRBV20-1 and TRBJ2-3, with D perhaps TRBD1 or TRBD2 (6 bases each). With 7 bases removed from V and 7 bases from J, the gap between germline ends came to 12 bases. The CDR3 is made up of 11 amino acids. CDR1 and CDR2 from the germline V gene are DFQATT and SNEGSKA (reference sequence).